The rows below give T cell receptor beta chains drawn from one sample of a study of technical replicates of blood from several donors. Method: immunoSEQ multiplex PCR; TCRdb's copy keeps in-frame clones and lacks some. The sample holds about 75,000 clones, around 91% seen once. The material sequenced was T cells isolated from PBMCs. The receptors here all came from a human donor in good health. Some clones in this sample may be carry-over from other donors' samples. Both conserved end residues are part of each CDR3. A D gene is named only where the DNA matches it firmly. Not every row has a clone size; where given, it reads once, few, many or a size class.

J gene | V gene | clone size | CDR3 length | D gene | CDR3 DNA | CDR3 protein
TRBJ1-2 | TRBV19 | - | 12 | TRBD1 | TGTGCCAGTAACCAGGGGGCCTATGGCTACACCTTC | CASNQGAYGYTF
TRBJ1-2 | TRBV5-1 | - | 12 | - | TGCGCCAGCAGCTTCGCGGAGAATGGCTACACCTTC | CASSFAENGYTF
TRBJ1-2 | TRBV19 | - | 15 | TRBD1 | TGTGCCAGTAGTAAAGGGACAGAACCTAACTATGGCTACACCTTC | CASSKGTEPNYGYTF
TRBJ2-7 | TRBV2 | - | 13 | TRBD1 | TGTGCCAGCAGGAAAACAGGGGGCCACGAGCAGTACTTC | CASRKTGGHEQYF
TRBJ2-1 | TRBV7-7 | - | 15 | TRBD1 | TGTGCCAGCAGCTTAGCTGGGACAGGGATTAGTAAGCAGTTCTTC | CASSLAGTGISKQFF
TRBJ2-2 | TRBV5-1 | - | 14 | - | TGCGCCAGCAGCCCGCCACGACTAGCCGGGGAGCTGTTTTTT | CASSPPRLAGELFF
TRBJ1-1 | TRBV4-2 | - | 16 | TRBD1 | TGTGCCAGCAGCCAAGAGGGTCGGACAGGGAACACTGAAGCTTTCTTT | CASSQEGRTGNTEAFF
TRBJ2-1 | TRBV21-1 | - | 20 | - | TGTGCCAGCAGCAAAGGGGTCCGGGACAGGGAATTAAAGAGAGTCAATGAGCAGTTCTTC | CASSKGVRDRELKRVNEQFF
TRBJ2-7 | TRBV6-5 | - | 13 | - | TGTGCCAGCAGTATGGGCAGGGGATTGTGGCAGTACTTC | CASSMGRGLWQYF
TRBJ2-2 | TRBV7-9 | - | 14 | TRBD1 | TGTGCCAGCAGCTTCGGGACAGACACCGGGGAGCTGTTTTTT | CASSFGTDTGELFF
TRBJ2-2 | TRBV18 | - | 18 | TRBD2 | TGTGCCAGCTCACCAGAAGGACTAGCGGGCAGCACCGTAGGGGAGCTGTTTTTT | CASSPEGLAGSTVGELFF
TRBJ1-6 | TRBV4-1 | - | 16 | - | TGCGCCAGCAGCCAAGTTGAAATTCCCCTAAATTCACCCCTCCACTTT | CASSQVEIPLNSPLHF
TRBJ1-1 | TRBV19 | - | 12 | - | TGTGCCAGTAGTATATCCGGGGTCGGGGCTTTCTTT | CASSISGVGAFF
TRBJ1-1 | TRBV19 | - | 14 | - | TGTGCCAGTAGTATCGGGCAGGGGAACACTGAAGCTTTCTTT | CASSIGQGNTEAFF
TRBJ2-1 | TRBV5-1 | - | 14 | TRBD2 | TGCGCCAGCAGCTCTAGCGGGGGGTACAATGAGCAGTTCTTC | CASSSSGGYNEQFF
TRBJ1-5 | TRBV11-3 | - | 16 | TRBD1 | TGTGCCAGCAGCTCCGGAGGACAGGGGTCTTTTCAGCCCCAGCATTTT | CASSSGGQGSFQPQHF
TRBJ2-4 | TRBV11-2 | - | 17 | TRBD2 | TGTGCCAGCAGGGGACTAGCGGGAGAGCGGGGCAAAAACATTCAGTACTTC | CASRGLAGERGKNIQYF
TRBJ2-3 | TRBV29-1 | - | 11 | - | TGCAGCGTTGGTCCTATGGATACGCAGTATTTT | CSVGPMDTQYF
TRBJ2-7 | TRBV28 | - | 15 | TRBD1 | TGTGCCAGCAGCCTCGGGACAGGGGGCCGCTACGAGCAGTACTTC | CASSLGTGGRYEQYF
TRBJ1-1 | TRBV2 | few | 13 | - | TGTGCCAGCAGCTTACACCTGAACACTGAAGCTTTCTTT | CASSLHLNTEAFF
TRBJ1-4 | TRBV5-6 | - | 16 | - | TGTGCCAGCAGCTTGGGAGGATGGGGCAGGGATGAAAAACTGTTTTTT | CASSLGGWGRDEKLFF
TRBJ1-4 | TRBV12-2 | - | 13 | - | TGTGCAAGCCCCGGAGGCAATAATGAAAAACTGTTTTTT | CASPGGNNEKLFF
TRBJ2-2 | TRBV9 | - | 15 | - | TGTGCCAGCAGCGTAACTCAGGGAATTTCCGGGGAGCTGTTTTTT | CASSVTQGISGELFF
TRBJ2-1 | TRBV10-3 | - | 13 | - | TGTGCCATCAGGGGGGGTTCTTACAATGAGCAGTTCTTC | CAIRGGSYNEQFF
TRBJ2-7 | TRBV30 | - | 14 | - | TGTGCCTGGAGTGCAACCCCGGAGGCCTCCGAGCAGTACTTC | CAWSATPEASEQYF
TRBJ2-7 | TRBV6-5 | - | 11 | - | TGTGCCAGCAGTAAGAGCGGCGAGCAGTACTTC | CASSKSGEQYF
TRBJ1-2 | TRBV30 | - | 13 | - | TGTGCCTGGATTCGCCAGACTAACTATGGCTACACCTTC | CAWIRQTNYGYTF
TRBJ2-7 | TRBV19 | once | 14 | TRBD1 | TGTGCCAGTAGTACAAGGGACAGGACCCTCGAGCAGTACTTC | CASSTRDRTLEQYF
TRBJ2-7 | TRBV9 | - | 15 | - | TGTGCCAGCAGCGTCCAGACCGGGTCCCCCTACGAGCAGTACTTC | CASSVQTGSPYEQYF
TRBJ2-7 | TRBV2 | - | 14 | TRBD1 | TGTGCCAGCAGGGGGGACAGTTCCAGCTACGAGCAGTACTTC | CASRGDSSSYEQYF
TRBJ2-2 | TRBV9 | - | 14 | - | TGTGCCAGCAGCGTAGGACAGAACACCGGGGAGCTGTTTTTT | CASSVGQNTGELFF
TRBJ1-1 | TRBV10-3 | few | 14 | - | TGTGCCATCAGAAGCGTTCGGGGGAACACTGAAGCTTTCTTT | CAIRSVRGNTEAFF
TRBJ2-4 | TRBV4-1 | - | 14 | - | TGCGCCAGCAGCCAAGAAGCCTTTCAAAACATTCAGTACTTC | CASSQEAFQNIQYF
TRBJ2-3 | TRBV30 | once | 14 | - | TGTGCCTGGAGTGTATGGGGGGGCTCAGATACGCAGTATTTT | CAWSVWGGSDTQYF
TRBJ2-1 | TRBV4-1 | - | 16 | - | TGCGCCAGCAGCCAAGAAGGCAGGGGTTCGCACAATGAGCAGTTCTTC | CASSQEGRGSHNEQFF
TRBJ2-7 | TRBV30 | - | 13 | TRBD2 | TGTGCCTGGAGTGAAATGGGGGGGTTTGAGCAGTACTTC | CAWSEMGGFEQYF
TRBJ2-7 | TRBV6-5 | - | 16 | - | TGTGCCAGCAGTTACTCTGCAGCGGTAAGCTCCTACGAGCGGTACTTC | CASSYSAAVSSYERYF
TRBJ1-2 | TRBV6-5 | few | 13 | TRBD1 | TGTGCCAGCAGACCCCCCGGACAGGATGGCTACACCTTC | CASRPPGQDGYTF
TRBJ2-1 | TRBV7-3 | - | 15 | - | TGTGCCAGCAGCCCGTCGGGACTCGACTACAATGAGCAGTTCTTC | CASSPSGLDYNEQFF
TRBJ1-2 | TRBV6-1 | once | 11 | - | TGTGCCAGCAGTAGACAGGATGGCTACACCTTC | CASSRQDGYTF
TRBJ1-1 | TRBV11-2 | - | 12 | - | TGTGCCAGCAGCCGACAGGACACTGAAGCTTTCTTT | CASSRQDTEAFF
TRBJ2-7 | TRBV2 | - | 11 | - | TGTGCCAGCTCCTATTCCGATCCGCAGTACTTC | CASSYSDPQYF
TRBJ2-7 | TRBV5-1 | - | 12 | - | TGCGCCAGCAGCTCCGGGGCCTACGAGCAGTACTTC | CASSSGAYEQYF
TRBJ2-1 | TRBV6-1 | - | 15 | TRBD2 | TGTGCCAGCATCGCCCGACTAGCGGGAGCGGATGAGCAGTTCTTC | CASIARLAGADEQFF
TRBJ2-3 | TRBV23-1 | - | 16 | - | TGCGCCAGCTTGAAATCCGGGGAAACCAGCACAGATACGCAGTATTTT | CASLKSGETSTDTQYF
TRBJ2-2 | TRBV28 | - | 14 | - | TGTGCCAGCAGTCCAGGGGCGAACACCGGGGAGCTGTTTTTT | CASSPGANTGELFF
TRBJ2-7 | TRBV19 | - | 13 | TRBD1 | TGTGCCACGGGTGCTGCCCGGGACAGGGAGCAGTACTTC | CATGAARDREQYF
TRBJ2-7 | TRBV27 | - | 16 | TRBD1 | TGTGCCAGCAGAAAAACGGGACAGGGGGCTTCCTACGAGCAGTACTTC | CASRKTGQGASYEQYF
TRBJ2-3 | TRBV11-3 | - | 15 | - | TGTGCCAGCAGCTCATATCCCCATCGAGGAGATACGCAGTATTTT | CASSSYPHRGDTQYF
TRBJ2-1 | TRBV6-5 | - | 14 | - | TGTGCCAGCAGTTACTCGATACCCGGGGTTGAGCAGTTCTTC | CASSYSIPGVEQFF
TRBJ1-1 | TRBV6-1 | - | 14 | TRBD1 | TGTGCCAGCCCACCGGGGACAGGGAACACTGAAGCTTTCTTT | CASPPGTGNTEAFF
TRBJ1-1 | TRBV11-3 | - | 16 | TRBD1 | TGTGCCAGCAGCCTACGGACAGGGGCGACGAACACTGAAGCTTTCTTT | CASSLRTGATNTEAFF
TRBJ1-2 | TRBV4-1 | - | 13 | TRBD1 | TGCGCCAGCTACGGTTTGACAGGGGAAGGCTACACCTTC | CASYGLTGEGYTF
TRBJ2-5 | TRBV5-1 | - | 15 | TRBD1 | TGCGCCAGCAGCTCGCGGGGACAGGGGGGAGAGACCCAGTACTTC | CASSSRGQGGETQYF
TRBJ2-7 | TRBV7-2 | - | 16 | TRBD2 | TGTGCCAGCAGCTTAGATACAGCGGGGGGGTACTACGAGCAGTACTTC | CASSLDTAGGYYEQYF